This T cell receptor (beta chain) was sequenced for a study of STAT5B mutations in CD4+ large granular lymphocyte leukemia. Regarding the study as a whole: Patient CD4-sorted repertoires stayed more clonal than healthy ones after leukemic-clone removal.

Comment on this clone: The target antigen is unknown.

Germline lookup yields CDR1 SGHRS and CDR2 YFSETQ. Between the trimmed V and J ends, which lost 0 bases and 4 bases, there was a span of 8 bases. The CDR3 spans 13 residues. The survey-level immunoSEQ assay was used. Clones were sequenced by immunoSEQ multiplex PCR, and TCRdb holds only the in-frame ones, with some missing. The top ten clones hold about 2.5% of a sample with tens of thousands of clones, about 81% of them seen once. The V call is TRBV5-1, the J call TRBJ2-7; D could derive from TRBD1 or TRBD2 (5 bases each). This sequence originates from a human donor in good health. Sample: CD4+ T cells from blood buffy coats. The CDR3 reads CASSLGDGYEQYF. The CDR3 region has the DNA TGCGCCAGCAGCTTGGGGGACGGATACGAGCAGTACTTC.